The present T cell receptor beta chain was sequenced within a study of T cells after yellow fever vaccination. Regarding the study as a whole: The study re-detected most primary-vaccination clones after the booster (roughly 96% CD4, approximately 88% CD8). Though it reached lower strength, the secondary response hit its peak faster, day 5 versus 15. Bulk-population clonotypes that are abundant could appear as contaminants in FACS-sorted repertoires.

The CDR3 loop spans 10 amino acids. V was shortened by 6 bases and J by 3 bases, with 5 bases between the two germline ends. Germline lookup yields CDR1 DFQATT and CDR2 SNEGSKA (reference sequence). Comments on this clonotype: The antigen is unknown.

They built TCR cDNA with 5'RACE template switching, a step that put in a universal primer site and UMIs. TCRdb ran MiXCR on the 5' RACE reads and lists one entry per CDR3 protein. The sample includes approximately 250,000 distinct CDR3 sequences, approximately 6.8% seen only once; the top ten take 1% to 1.2%. The receptor was derived from a man aged 25-45 years who received the YFV17D yellow fever vaccine. Sample: CD4+ T cells sorted from PBMCs, taken on the day of the yellow fever booster vaccination. J is TRBJ2-5 and V is TRBV20-1; D unclear. The CDR3 region has the DNA TGCAGTGCCGAGAAAGAGACCCAGTACTTC. It encodes CSAEKETQYF.